A selection of T cell receptor beta chains follows, all from one sample in a study of OX40 agonist ivuxolimab in advanced cancers. Method: immunoSEQ multiplex PCR; TCRdb's copy keeps in-frame clones and lacks some. The top ten hold approximately 0.2% of the sample, which has about 84,000 clones, approximately 90% seen once. The sample was CD4+ or CD8+ T cells sorted from blood, taken in a trial of the OX40 agonist ivuxolimab. All receptors come from an adult with an advanced solid tumor such as melanoma, head and neck, liver or kidney cancer. Each CDR3 is given with its conserved first and last residue. D genes are given only for firm matches. Size is omitted from some rows. Given values are once, few, many or a class for expanded clones.

- | TRBJ2-7 | - | TRBV7-2 | TGTGCCAGCAGCCCTAGCGTGGTGAGCTCCTACGAGCAGTACTTC | CASSPSVVSSYEQYF
- | TRBJ2-3 | - | TRBV19 | TGTGCCAGTACCACTCCGCGCCTAGGGGCGAGCACAGATACGCAGTATTTT | CASTTPRLGASTDTQYF
- | TRBJ1-1 | TRBD1 | TRBV5-1 | TGCGCCAGCAGCTTGGGGGACAGGGGGCTTGAAGCTTTCTTT | CASSLGDRGLEAFF
once | TRBJ1-2 | TRBD1 | TRBV30 | TGTGCCTGGAGTGTAGGACAGGGGGTCTATGGCTACACCTTC | CAWSVGQGVYGYTF
- | TRBJ1-5 | - | TRBV5-4 | TGTGCCACCTCAAGGGACACCGGGAGGGAGCCCCAGCATTTT | CATSRDTGREPQHF
- | TRBJ2-2 | TRBD2 | TRBV5-1 | TGCGCCAGCAGCTGGACTAGCGGGACTATAGACACCGGGGAGCTGTTTTTT | CASSWTSGTIDTGELFF
- | TRBJ1-2 | - | TRBV15 | TGTGCCACCAGCAGAGATTTAGGGGGGGATGGCTACACCTTC | CATSRDLGGDGYTF
once | TRBJ2-7 | - | TRBV6-6 | TGTGCCAGCAGTCCAGGGTTTACGGGGGAGCAGTACTTC | CASSPGFTGEQYF
- | TRBJ2-7 | TRBD2 | TRBV30 | TGTGCCTGGAGTGTAAGGATCTCTAGCGGGAGTAGGAACGAGCAGTACTTC | CAWSVRISSGSRNEQYF
- | TRBJ1-2 | TRBD1 | TRBV2 | TGTGCCAGCAGCGCATCTTCTCGACAGGGGCGCGACTATGGCTACACCTTC | CASSASSRQGRDYGYTF
- | TRBJ2-3 | - | TRBV6-1 | TGTGCCAGCGGAATTAAGGGGTCTAGCACAGATACGCAGTATTTT | CASGIKGSSTDTQYF
- | TRBJ2-3 | - | TRBV18 | TGTGCCAGCTCACCACTGCAGTCCACAGATACGCAGTATTTT | CASSPLQSTDTQYF
- | TRBJ1-5 | TRBD1 | TRBV4-2 | TGTGCCAGCAGCCAGGGTAGGAGGACAGGGACCAATCAGCCCCAGCATTTT | CASSQGRRTGTNQPQHF
once | TRBJ1-1 | TRBD1 | TRBV29-1 | TGCAGCTGTCCGTCCGGGACAGGGAGCACTGAAGCTTTCTTT | CSCPSGTGSTEAFF
- | TRBJ2-2 | - | TRBV7-9 | TGTGCCAGCAGCCCAGAAGTGGCCGGGGAGCTGTTTTTT | CASSPEVAGELFF
- | TRBJ2-5 | TRBD2 | TRBV2 | TGTGCCAGCAGTGACGGACTAGCGGGACGGGAGACCCAGTACTTC | CASSDGLAGRETQYF
- | TRBJ2-2 | - | TRBV11-2 | TGTGCCAGCAGCTTAGACCCCACGTACTCCGCCGGGGAGCTGTTTTTT | CASSLDPTYSAGELFF
- | TRBJ2-5 | - | TRBV7-6 | TGTGCCAGCAGCTTAGTCCTGGGGATGGAGACCCAGTACTTC | CASSLVLGMETQYF
- | TRBJ2-1 | TRBD2 | TRBV11-3 | TGTGCCAGCAGCTTAGGCCAGCGGGGGGGATACAATGAGCAGTTCTTC | CASSLGQRGGYNEQFF
- | TRBJ2-7 | - | TRBV5-1 | TGCGCCAGCAGCTTGCGGCAGGGAGGCGAGCAGTACTTC | CASSLRQGGEQYF
- | TRBJ2-3 | - | TRBV5-1 | TGCGCCAGCAGCTTGGGGTCTCTGGTTAGCACAGATACGCAGTATTTT | CASSLGSLVSTDTQYF
- | TRBJ2-6 | - | TRBV18 | TGTGCCAGCTCACCAGCTCGAAGGACGGCTTCTGGGGCCAACGTCCTGACTTTC | CASSPARRTASGANVLTF
- | TRBJ1-5 | - | TRBV15 | TGTGCCACCAGCAGAGGACAGCACAATCAGCCCCAGCATTTT | CATSRGQHNQPQHF
- | TRBJ1-1 | - | TRBV25-1 | TGTGCCAGCAGCGAATCTGGGGCCAGAAACACTGAAGCTTTCTTT | CASSESGARNTEAFF
- | TRBJ2-3 | - | TRBV5-1 | TGCGCCAGCAGCTCGGAGACTTCTAGCACAGATACGCAGTATTTT | CASSSETSSTDTQYF
- | TRBJ2-3 | TRBD2 | TRBV28 | TGTGCCAGCAGTTTCGGACTAGGACGTAGCACAGATACGCAGTATTTT | CASSFGLGRSTDTQYF
- | TRBJ1-1 | - | TRBV6-1 | TGTGCCAGCAGTAGGAGGGAGGGGGGCACTGAAGCTTTCTTT | CASSRREGGTEAFF
- | TRBJ1-5 | TRBD1 | TRBV11-2 | TGTGCCAGCAGCCTAAATCCCGGGACAGGTCAGCCCCAGCATTTT | CASSLNPGTGQPQHF
- | TRBJ1-1 | - | TRBV9 | TGTGCCAGCAGCGGGCTGGGGGGTCGTACTGAAGCTTTCTTT | CASSGLGGRTEAFF
- | TRBJ1-5 | TRBD1 | TRBV30 | TGTGCCTGGAGTGACGGGACAGCAAAAAATCAGCCCCAGCATTTT | CAWSDGTAKNQPQHF
- | TRBJ1-3 | - | TRBV30 | TGTGCCTGGAGTGTACCCAGTCCTGGAAACACCATATATTTT | CAWSVPSPGNTIYF
- | TRBJ2-6 | - | TRBV19 | TGTGCCAGTCGACCGATCTCTGGGGCCAACGTCCTGACTTTC | CASRPISGANVLTF
- | TRBJ1-4 | - | TRBV5-1 | TGCGCCAGCAGCGTCACGTCTGCAACTAATGAAAAACTGTTTTTT | CASSVTSATNEKLFF